This T cell receptor (beta chain) was sequenced in a study of cytomegalovirus exposure and HLA in healthy donors. Study-level points and caveats: Previously analyzed data showed that most TCR beta V segments were productive at a frequency of about 87% or about 30%. Reports indicate that TCR beta sequences accurately predicted the HLA-A and HLA-B alleles of most subjects.

In the case of this clone: What it binds is unknown.

Both 60 Vbeta primers and 13 Jbeta primers went into the PCR. Data came from immunoSEQ multiplex PCR; TCRdb stores just in-frame clones and leaves some out. The table has roughly 300,000 clones, roughly 88% seen once. This clonotype was obtained from a man aged 40-49 years in good health and CMV-seropositive. Sequenced material: PBMCs.

For the CDR3, the DNA is TGTGCCAGCTCACCACGGGCGGGATCGTTGAACACTGAAGCTTTCTTT. Translation: CASSPRAGSLNTEAFF. This rearrangement joins TRBV18 to TRBJ1-1; D remains ambiguous. Germline values: CDR1 KGHSH, CDR2 LQKENI. The CDR3 is made up of 16 amino acids. Trimming stripped 1 base from V and 0 bases from J, with 12 bases between.